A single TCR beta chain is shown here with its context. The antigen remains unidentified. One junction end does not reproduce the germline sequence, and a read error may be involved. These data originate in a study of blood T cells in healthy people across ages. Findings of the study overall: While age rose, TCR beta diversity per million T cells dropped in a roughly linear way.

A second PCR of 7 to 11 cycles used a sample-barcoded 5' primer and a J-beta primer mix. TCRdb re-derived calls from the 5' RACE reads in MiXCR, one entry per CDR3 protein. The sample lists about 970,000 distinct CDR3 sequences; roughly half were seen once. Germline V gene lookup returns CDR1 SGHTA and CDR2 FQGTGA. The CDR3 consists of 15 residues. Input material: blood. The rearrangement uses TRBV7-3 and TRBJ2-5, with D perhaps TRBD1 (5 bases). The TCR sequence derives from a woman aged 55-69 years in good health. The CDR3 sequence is CANRVWTTIEETRYF. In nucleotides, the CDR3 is TGCGCCAACAGAGTATGGACAACAATTGAAGAGACCCGGTACTTC. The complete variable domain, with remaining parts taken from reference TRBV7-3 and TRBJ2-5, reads GAGVSQTPSNKVTEKGKYVELRCDPISGHTALYWYRQSLGQGPEFLIYFQGTGAADDSGLPNDRFFAVRPEGSVSTLKIQRTERGDSAVYLCANRVWTTIEETRYFGPGTRLLVL.